Listed here is a single T cell receptor (beta chain). The data originate from a study of blood T cell repertoires in COVID-19. Background on the study: From T cells, B-cell-depleted T cells, or PBMCs came the material, which was cDNA or gDNA.

Clones were sequenced by immunoSEQ multiplex PCR, and TCRdb holds only the in-frame ones, with some missing. The top ten clones hold about 10% of a sample with over 150,000 clones, approximately 88% of them seen once. This CDR3 comprises 17 residues. V gave up 3 bases and J gave up 1 base; unmatched junction bases: 10. Germline V gives CDR1 SGDLS, CDR2 YYNGEE. Sequencing used peripheral blood. The chain links TRBV9 to TRBJ2-1; 7 bases are a match to TRBD1. This TCR derives from a woman at least 80 years old with active or convalescent COVID-19. DNA of the CDR3: TGTGCCAGCAGCGGACAAAACAGGGGCCCTTCCTACAATGAGCAGTTCTTC. It specifies CASSGQNRGPSYNEQFF.